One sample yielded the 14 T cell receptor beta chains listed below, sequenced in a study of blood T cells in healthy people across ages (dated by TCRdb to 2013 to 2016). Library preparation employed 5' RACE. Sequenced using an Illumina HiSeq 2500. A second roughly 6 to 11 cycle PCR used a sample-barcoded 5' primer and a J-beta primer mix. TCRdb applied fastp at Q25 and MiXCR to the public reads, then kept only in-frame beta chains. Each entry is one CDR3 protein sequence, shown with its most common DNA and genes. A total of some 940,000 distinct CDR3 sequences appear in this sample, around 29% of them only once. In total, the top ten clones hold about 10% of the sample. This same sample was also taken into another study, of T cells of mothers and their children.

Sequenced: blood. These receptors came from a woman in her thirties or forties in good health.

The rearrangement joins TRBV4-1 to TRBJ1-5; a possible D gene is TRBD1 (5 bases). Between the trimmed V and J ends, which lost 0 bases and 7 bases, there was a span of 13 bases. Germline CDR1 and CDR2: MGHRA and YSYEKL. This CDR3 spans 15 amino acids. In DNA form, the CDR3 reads TGCGCCAGCAGCCAAGAGGGTGTAGGGGAACAGCCCCAGCATTTT. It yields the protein CASSQEGVGEQPQHF.

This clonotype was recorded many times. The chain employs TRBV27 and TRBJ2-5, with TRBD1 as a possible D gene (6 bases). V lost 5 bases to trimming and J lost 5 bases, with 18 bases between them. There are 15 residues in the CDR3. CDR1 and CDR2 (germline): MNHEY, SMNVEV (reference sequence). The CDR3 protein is CASSPGVGAAETQYF. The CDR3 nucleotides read TGTGCCAGCAGTCCGGGCGTGGGGGCGGCGGAGACCCAGTACTTC.

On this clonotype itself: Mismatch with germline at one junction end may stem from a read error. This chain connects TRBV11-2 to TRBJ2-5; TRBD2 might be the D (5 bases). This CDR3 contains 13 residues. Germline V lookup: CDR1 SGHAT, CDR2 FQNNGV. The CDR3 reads CAGSGPRAETQYF. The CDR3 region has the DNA TGTGCCGGCAGCGGCCCACGTGCAGAGACCCAGTACTTC.

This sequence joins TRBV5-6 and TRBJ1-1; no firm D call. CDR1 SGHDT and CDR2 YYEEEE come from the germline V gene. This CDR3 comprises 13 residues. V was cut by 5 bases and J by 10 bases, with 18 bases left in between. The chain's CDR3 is CASSLIPGEGAFF. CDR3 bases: TGTGCCAGCAGTCTTATACCGGGAGAAGGAGCTTTCTTT.

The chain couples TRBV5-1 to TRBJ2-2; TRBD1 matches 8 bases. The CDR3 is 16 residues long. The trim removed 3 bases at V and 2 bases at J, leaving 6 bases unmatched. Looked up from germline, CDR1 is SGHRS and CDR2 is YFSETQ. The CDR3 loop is CASSSSGTGNTGELFF. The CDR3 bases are TGCGCCAGCAGCTCCTCCGGGACAGGAAACACCGGGGAGCTGTTTTTT.

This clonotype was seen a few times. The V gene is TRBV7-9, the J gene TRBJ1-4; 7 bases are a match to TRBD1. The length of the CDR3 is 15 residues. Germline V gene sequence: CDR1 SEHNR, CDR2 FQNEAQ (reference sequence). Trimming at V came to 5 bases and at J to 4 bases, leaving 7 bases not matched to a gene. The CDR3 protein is CASSVGTANNEKLFF. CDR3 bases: TGTGCCAGCAGCGTGGGGACAGCAAATAATGAAAAACTGTTTTTT.

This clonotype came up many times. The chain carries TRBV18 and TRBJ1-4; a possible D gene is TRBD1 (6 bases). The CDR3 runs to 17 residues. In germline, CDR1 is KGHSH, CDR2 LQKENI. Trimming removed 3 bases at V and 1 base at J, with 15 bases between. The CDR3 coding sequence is TGTGCCAGCTCACCGATACTCGGACAGCAAACTAATGAAAAACTGTTTTTT. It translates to CASSPILGQQTNEKLFF.

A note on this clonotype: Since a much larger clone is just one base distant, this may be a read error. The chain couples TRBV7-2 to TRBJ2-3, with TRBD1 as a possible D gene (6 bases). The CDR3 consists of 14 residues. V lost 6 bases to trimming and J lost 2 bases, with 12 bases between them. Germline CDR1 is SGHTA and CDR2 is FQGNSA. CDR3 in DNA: TGTGCCAGCAGTGCCACAGGGACCACAGATACGCAGTATTTT. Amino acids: CASSATGTTDTQYF.

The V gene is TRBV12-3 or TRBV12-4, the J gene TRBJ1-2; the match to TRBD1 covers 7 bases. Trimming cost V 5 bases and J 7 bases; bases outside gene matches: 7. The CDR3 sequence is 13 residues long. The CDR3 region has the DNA TGTGCCAGCAGTCCACAGGGGCGGGGTGGCTACACCTTC. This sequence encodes CASSPQGRGGYTF.

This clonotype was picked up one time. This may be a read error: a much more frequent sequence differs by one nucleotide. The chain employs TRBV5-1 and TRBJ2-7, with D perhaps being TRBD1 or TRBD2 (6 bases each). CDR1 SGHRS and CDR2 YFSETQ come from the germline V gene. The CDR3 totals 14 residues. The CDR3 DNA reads TGCACCAGCAGCTTCTCCAGGGGACTCTACGAGCAGTACTTC. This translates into CTSSFSRGLYEQYF.

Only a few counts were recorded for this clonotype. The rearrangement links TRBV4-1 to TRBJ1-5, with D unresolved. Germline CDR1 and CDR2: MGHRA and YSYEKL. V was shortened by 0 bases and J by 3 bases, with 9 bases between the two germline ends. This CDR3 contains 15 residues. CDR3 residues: CASSQDGRVNQPQHF. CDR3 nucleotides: TGCGCCAGCAGCCAAGACGGACGGGTCAATCAGCCCCAGCATTTT.

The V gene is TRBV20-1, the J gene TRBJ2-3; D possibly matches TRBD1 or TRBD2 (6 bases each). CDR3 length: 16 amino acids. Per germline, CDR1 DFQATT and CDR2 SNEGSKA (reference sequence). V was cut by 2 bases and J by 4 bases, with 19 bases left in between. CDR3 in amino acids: CSARNVIVGGADTQYF. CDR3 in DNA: TGCAGTGCTAGAAACGTGATAGTGGGGGGCGCAGATACGCAGTATTTT.

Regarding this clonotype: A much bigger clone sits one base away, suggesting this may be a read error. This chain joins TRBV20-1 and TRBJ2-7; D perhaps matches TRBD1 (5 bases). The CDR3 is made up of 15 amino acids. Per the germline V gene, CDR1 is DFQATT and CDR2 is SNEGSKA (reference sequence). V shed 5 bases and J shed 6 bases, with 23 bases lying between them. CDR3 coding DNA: TGCAGTGCTCCCCCGCCCCCAGGGATAAGGTGCGAGCAGTACTTC. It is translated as CSAPPPPGIRCEQYF.

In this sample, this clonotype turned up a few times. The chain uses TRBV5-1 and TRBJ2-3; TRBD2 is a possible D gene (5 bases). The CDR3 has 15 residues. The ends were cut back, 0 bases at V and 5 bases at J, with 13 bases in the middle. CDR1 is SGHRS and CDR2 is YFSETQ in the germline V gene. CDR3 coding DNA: TGCGCCAGCAGCTTGGTTCTAGCCGTTGGAGATACGCAGTATTTT. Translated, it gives CASSLVLAVGDTQYF.